This section outlines one TCR beta chain sequence together with its context. Its antigen remains unknown. The sample originates from a study of OX40 agonist ivuxolimab in advanced cancers. Overall study context: A diagnosis of hepatocellular carcinoma, melanoma, renal cell or head and neck cancer was present in dose-escalation patients. Three dose-escalation patients had partial responses: one with hepatocellular carcinoma and two with cutaneous melanoma. General study points: CD4+ and CD8+ blood T cells expanded clonally by week 6 at 0.1 to 3.0 mg/kg.

Generated by immunoSEQ multiplex PCR, the TCRdb table keeps only in-frame clones and is missing some. Of about 79,000 clones in the sample, around 82% were seen once. Per germline, CDR1 SGHAT and CDR2 FQNNGV. The germline V and J ends were trimmed by 0 bases and 4 bases, with 9 bases remaining between them. The CDR3 runs to 14 residues. This receptor was taken from an adult with an advanced solid tumor such as melanoma, head and neck, liver or kidney cancer. The gene calls are TRBV11-2 and TRBJ2-5; no reliable D call. Sequencing used CD4+ or CD8+ T cells sorted from blood, obtained in a trial of the OX40 agonist ivuxolimab. DNA of the CDR3: TGTGCCAGCAGCTTAGATTTAATGCGAGAGACCCAGTACTTC. As protein: CASSLDLMRETQYF.